This T cell receptor (beta chain) is drawn from a study of neurological immune-mediated disorders. TCRdb analysed the 5' RACE reads with MiXCR anew, one entry per CDR3 protein. Among tens of thousands of distinct CDR3 sequences, roughly 23% were seen once, and the ten largest hold roughly a quarter. In its sample, this clonotype was seen a few times. The V and J ends lost 3 bases and 7 bases respectively, with 15 bases between them. The CDR3 is 14 amino acids. The germline gives CDR1 SGHAT, CDR2 FQNNGV. Sequencing was done on a sample of PBMCs. V and J are TRBV11-2 and TRBJ1-2, with D perhaps matching TRBD1 (5 bases). The source of this sequence is a woman aged 65 to 85 in good health. The CDR3 spells CASSFGGWGGGYTF. Written as DNA, the CDR3 is TGTGCCAGCAGCTTTGGAGGTTGGGGGGGTGGCTACACCTTC.